This T cell receptor (beta chain) appears in the sequencing data of a study of Ad26.COV2.S vaccination and SARS-CoV-2 variants. Overall study context: The study gave Ad26.COV2.S intramuscularly, once or twice 56 days apart.

The treatment here: over 15 received Ad26.COV2.S at low or high dose, single or two shots; roughly five received placebo; per-sample allocation not given. At day 63 after the first vaccine or placebo injection, samples were drawn. Study conclusions and caveats: Reported post-vaccination CD8+ and CD4+ T cell responses to spike showed substantial breadth. Using TCR breadth and depth analyses may have led to underestimated total T cell responses.

The CDR3 length is 17 residues. CDR1 is SGHRS and CDR2 is YFSETQ in the germline V gene. The ends were cut back, 0 bases at V and 0 bases at J, with 15 bases in the middle. Remarks on this clone: Its antigen is not identified.

Sequenced by immunoSEQ multiplex PCR; TCRdb stores in-frame clones only, minus some. Here the sample spans 510,000 or so clones, approximately 90% being singletons. The material was peripheral blood, obtained in a trial of Ad26.COV2.S vaccine versus placebo. The chain combines TRBV5-1 with TRBJ1-2, with D uncertain. The sequence was collected from a person between 18 and 59 years old who received the Ad26.COV2.S COVID-19 vaccine or a placebo. The CDR3 protein is CASSLVPPILANYGYTF. The CDR3 bases are TGCGCCAGCAGCTTGGTACCCCCCATTCTAGCTAACTATGGCTACACCTTC.